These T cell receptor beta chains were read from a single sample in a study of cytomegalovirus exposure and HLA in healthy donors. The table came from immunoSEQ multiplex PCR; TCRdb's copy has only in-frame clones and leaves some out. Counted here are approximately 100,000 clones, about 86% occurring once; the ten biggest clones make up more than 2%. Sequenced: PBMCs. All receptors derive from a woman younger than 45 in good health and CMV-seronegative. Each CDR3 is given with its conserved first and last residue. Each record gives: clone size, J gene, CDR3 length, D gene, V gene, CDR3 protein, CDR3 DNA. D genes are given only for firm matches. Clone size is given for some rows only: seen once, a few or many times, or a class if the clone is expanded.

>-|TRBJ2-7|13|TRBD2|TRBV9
CASSPSGSYEQYF
TGTGCCAGCAGCCCTAGCGGCTCCTACGAGCAGTACTTC
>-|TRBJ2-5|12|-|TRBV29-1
CSGGLGEETQYF
TGCAGCGGGGGGCTTGGGGAGGAGACCCAGTACTTC
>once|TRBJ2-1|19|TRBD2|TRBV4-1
CASSQDRSYAGAPGNEQFF
TGCGCCAGCAGCCAAGATAGGTCCTATGCGGGAGCCCCGGGGAATGAGCAGTTCTTC
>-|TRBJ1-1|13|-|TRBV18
CASSPLQNTEAFF
TGTGCCAGCTCACCACTCCAGAACACTGAAGCTTTCTTT
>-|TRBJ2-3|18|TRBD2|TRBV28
CASSLSLREGPSTDTQYF
TGTGCCAGCAGTTTGTCCCTGCGGGAGGGCCCAAGCACAGATACGCAGTATTTT
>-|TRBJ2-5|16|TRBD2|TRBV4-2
CASSQMGLAIQETQYF
TGTGCCAGCAGCCAGATGGGACTAGCGATCCAAGAGACCCAGTACTTC
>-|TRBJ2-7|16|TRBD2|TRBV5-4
CASSLSGTSGTYEQYF
TGTGCCAGCAGCTTGTCCGGGACTAGCGGGACCTACGAGCAGTACTTC
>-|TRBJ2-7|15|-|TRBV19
CASSIGIGVGYEQYF
TGTGCCAGTAGTATAGGAATAGGGGTCGGCTACGAGCAGTACTTC
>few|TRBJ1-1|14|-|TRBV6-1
CASSVWGGGTEAFF
TGTGCCAGCAGTGTTTGGGGGGGAGGCACTGAAGCTTTCTTT
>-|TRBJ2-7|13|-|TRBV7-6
CASSLDSLYEQYF
TGTGCCAGCAGCTTAGACTCTCTTTACGAGCAGTACTTC
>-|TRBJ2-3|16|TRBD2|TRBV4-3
CASSQDLAGGPDTQYF
TGCGCCAGCAGCCAAGATTTAGCGGGAGGGCCAGATACGCAGTATTTT
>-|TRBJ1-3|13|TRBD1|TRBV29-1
CSADDRGGNTIYF
TGCAGCGCCGACGACAGGGGAGGAAACACCATATATTTT
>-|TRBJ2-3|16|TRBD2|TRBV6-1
CASSEPAGVSTDTQYF
TGTGCCAGCAGTGAACCTGCGGGAGTGAGCACAGATACGCAGTATTTT
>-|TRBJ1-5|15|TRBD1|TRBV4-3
CASSLGQELNQPQHF
TGCGCCAGCAGCCTGGGACAGGAATTGAATCAGCCCCAGCATTTT
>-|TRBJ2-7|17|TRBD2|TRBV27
CASSLFRGTSGSYEQYF
TGTGCCAGCAGTTTATTCCGGGGGACGAGCGGGAGTTACGAGCAGTACTTC
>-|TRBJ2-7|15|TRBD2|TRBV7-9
CASSPGTSGRDEQYF
TGTGCCAGCAGCCCAGGGACTAGCGGGAGGGACGAGCAGTACTTC
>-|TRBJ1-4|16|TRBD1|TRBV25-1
CASSSRQGEAIEKLFF
TGTGCCAGCAGTTCCCGACAGGGGGAAGCTATAGAAAAACTGTTTTTT
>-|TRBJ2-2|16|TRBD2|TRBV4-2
CASSQGSGSNTGELFF
TGTGCCAGCAGCCAAGGTAGCGGGTCGAACACCGGGGAGCTGTTTTTT
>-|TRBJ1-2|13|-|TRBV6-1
CASTPAGFPGYTF
TGTGCCAGCACCCCTGCGGGGTTCCCTGGCTACACCTTC
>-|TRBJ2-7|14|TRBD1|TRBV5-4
CASSLAGTGSQQYF
TGTGCCAGCAGCTTGGCCGGGACAGGCTCCCAGCAGTACTTC
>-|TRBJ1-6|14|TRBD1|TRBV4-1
CASSPGQDNSPLHF
TGCGCCAGCAGCCCGGGACAGGATAATTCACCCCTCCACTTT
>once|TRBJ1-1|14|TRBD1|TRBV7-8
CASSLATGPVLAFF
TGTGCCAGCAGCTTAGCGACAGGGCCGGTGCTAGCTTTCTTT
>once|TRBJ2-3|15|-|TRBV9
CASTQEAGISDTQYF
TGTGCCAGCACACAAGAGGCAGGGATATCAGATACGCAGTATTTT
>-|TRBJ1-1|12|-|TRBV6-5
CASTRGEAEAFF
TGTGCCAGCACCCGAGGTGAGGCTGAAGCTTTCTTT
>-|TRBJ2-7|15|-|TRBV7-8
CASSRRTDSSYEQYF
TGTGCCAGCAGCCGCAGAACAGATAGCTCCTACGAGCAGTACTTC
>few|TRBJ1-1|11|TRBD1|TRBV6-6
CASIRDRGAFF
TGTGCCAGCATCCGGGACAGGGGAGCTTTCTTT
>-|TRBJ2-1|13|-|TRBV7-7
CASSLDSINEQFF
TGTGCCAGCAGCTTAGACAGTATTAATGAGCAGTTCTTC
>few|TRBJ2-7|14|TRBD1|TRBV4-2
CASSQEGQSYEQYF
TGTGCCAGCAGCCAAGAGGGACAGTCCTACGAGCAGTACTTC
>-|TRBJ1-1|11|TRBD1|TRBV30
CAWSRDSEAFF
TGTGCCTGGAGTCGGGACAGTGAAGCTTTCTTT
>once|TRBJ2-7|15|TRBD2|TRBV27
CASSSSLAVSYEQYF
TGTGCCAGCAGTTCCAGCCTAGCGGTTTCCTACGAGCAGTACTTC
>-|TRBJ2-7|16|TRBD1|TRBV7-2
CASSPDGGTGIYEQYF
TGTGCCAGCAGCCCCGACGGTGGGACAGGTATCTACGAGCAGTACTTC
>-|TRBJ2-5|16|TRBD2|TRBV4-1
CASSQVSGRAKETQYF
TGCGCCAGCAGCCAAGTTTCCGGGAGGGCTAAAGAGACCCAGTACTTC
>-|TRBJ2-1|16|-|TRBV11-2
CASSPLITVSYNEQFF
TGTGCCAGCAGCCCCCTAATTACTGTCTCCTACAATGAGCAGTTCTTC
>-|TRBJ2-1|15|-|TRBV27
CASSLRTGIGNEQFF
TGTGCCAGCAGTTTACGGACGGGGATCGGGAATGAGCAGTTCTTC
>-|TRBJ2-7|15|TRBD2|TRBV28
CASSLKGRGTYEQYF
TGTGCCAGCAGTTTAAAAGGGAGGGGTACCTACGAGCAGTACTTC
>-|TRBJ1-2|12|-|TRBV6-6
CASSSTGYGYTF
TGTGCCAGCAGTTCTACCGGGTATGGCTACACCTTC
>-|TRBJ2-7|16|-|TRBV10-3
CAISESRPGAAYEQYF
TGTGCCATCAGTGAGTCGAGGCCAGGGGCCGCCTACGAGCAGTACTTC
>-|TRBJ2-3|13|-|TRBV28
CASRWQGTDTQYF
TGTGCCAGCAGATGGCAGGGGACAGATACGCAGTATTTT
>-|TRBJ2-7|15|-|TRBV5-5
CASSLGGTFFYEQYF
TGTGCCAGCAGCTTGGGGGGGACTTTTTTCTACGAGCAGTACTTC
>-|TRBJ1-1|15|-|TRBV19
CASSIPRRGGTEAFF
TGTGCCAGTAGTATTCCCAGGAGAGGAGGGACTGAAGCTTTCTTT
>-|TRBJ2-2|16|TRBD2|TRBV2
CASSGMIAGAGGELFF
TGTGCCAGCAGTGGCATGATAGCGGGAGCTGGTGGGGAGCTGTTTTTT
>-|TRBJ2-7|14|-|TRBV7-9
CASSLYQGPYEQYF
TGTGCCAGCAGCTTGTATCAGGGGCCCTACGAGCAGTACTTC
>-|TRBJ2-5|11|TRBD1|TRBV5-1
CASRGQGRQYF
TGCGCCAGCAGGGGACAGGGGAGACAGTACTTC
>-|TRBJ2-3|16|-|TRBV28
CASSLLGTRDTDTQYF
TGTGCCAGCAGTTTATTGGGGACTCGGGATACAGATACGCAGTATTTT
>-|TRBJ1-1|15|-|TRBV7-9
CASSPEGYVYTEAFF
TGTGCCAGCAGCCCCGAGGGATATGTGTACACTGAAGCTTTCTTT
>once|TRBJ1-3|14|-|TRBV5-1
CASSLGVSGNTIYF
TGCGCCAGCAGCTTGGGCGTATCTGGAAACACCATATATTTT
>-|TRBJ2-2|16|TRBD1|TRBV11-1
CASSSGTGKGTGELFF
TGTGCCAGCAGCTCAGGGACAGGGAAGGGGACCGGGGAGCTGTTTTTT
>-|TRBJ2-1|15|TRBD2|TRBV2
CASSPGTSMYNEQFF
TGTGCCAGCAGCCCCGGGACTAGCATGTACAATGAGCAGTTCTTC
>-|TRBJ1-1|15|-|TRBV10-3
CAISESTQGGIEAFF
TGTGCCATCAGTGAGTCGACCCAGGGTGGGATTGAAGCTTTCTTT
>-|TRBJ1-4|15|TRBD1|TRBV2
CASRSTGVGNEKLFF
TGTGCCAGCAGATCAACAGGGGTGGGAAATGAAAAACTGTTTTTT
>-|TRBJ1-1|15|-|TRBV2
CASRENGQKNTEAFF
TGTGCCAGCAGGGAGAATGGACAGAAAAACACTGAAGCTTTCTTT
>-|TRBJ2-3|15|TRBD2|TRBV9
CASGSGLADTDTQYF
TGTGCCAGCGGGAGCGGACTAGCGGACACAGATACGCAGTATTTT
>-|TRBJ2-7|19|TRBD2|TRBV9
CASSVANSRAGGWLDEQYF
TGTGCCAGCAGCGTAGCTAATAGTAGGGCGGGAGGTTGGTTAGACGAGCAGTACTTC
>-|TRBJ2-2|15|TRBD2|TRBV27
CASSLGGRGTGELFF
TGTGCCAGCAGTTTAGGCGGGAGAGGAACCGGGGAGCTGTTTTTT
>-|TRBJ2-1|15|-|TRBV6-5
CASSYGAGSYNEQFF
TGTGCCAGCAGTTACGGCGCGGGAAGCTACAATGAGCAGTTCTTC